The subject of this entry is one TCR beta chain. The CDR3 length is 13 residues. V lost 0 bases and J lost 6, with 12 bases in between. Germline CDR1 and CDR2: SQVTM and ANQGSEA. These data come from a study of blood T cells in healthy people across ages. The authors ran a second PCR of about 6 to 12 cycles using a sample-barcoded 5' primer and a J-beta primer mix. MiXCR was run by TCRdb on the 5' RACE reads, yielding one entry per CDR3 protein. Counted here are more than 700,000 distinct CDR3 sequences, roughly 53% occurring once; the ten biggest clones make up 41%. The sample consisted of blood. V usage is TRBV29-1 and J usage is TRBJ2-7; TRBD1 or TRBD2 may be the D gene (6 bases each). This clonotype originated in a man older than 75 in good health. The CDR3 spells CSVEDRRGLEQYF. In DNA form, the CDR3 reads TGCAGCGTTGAAGATCGCCGGGGGCTCGAGCAGTACTTC.